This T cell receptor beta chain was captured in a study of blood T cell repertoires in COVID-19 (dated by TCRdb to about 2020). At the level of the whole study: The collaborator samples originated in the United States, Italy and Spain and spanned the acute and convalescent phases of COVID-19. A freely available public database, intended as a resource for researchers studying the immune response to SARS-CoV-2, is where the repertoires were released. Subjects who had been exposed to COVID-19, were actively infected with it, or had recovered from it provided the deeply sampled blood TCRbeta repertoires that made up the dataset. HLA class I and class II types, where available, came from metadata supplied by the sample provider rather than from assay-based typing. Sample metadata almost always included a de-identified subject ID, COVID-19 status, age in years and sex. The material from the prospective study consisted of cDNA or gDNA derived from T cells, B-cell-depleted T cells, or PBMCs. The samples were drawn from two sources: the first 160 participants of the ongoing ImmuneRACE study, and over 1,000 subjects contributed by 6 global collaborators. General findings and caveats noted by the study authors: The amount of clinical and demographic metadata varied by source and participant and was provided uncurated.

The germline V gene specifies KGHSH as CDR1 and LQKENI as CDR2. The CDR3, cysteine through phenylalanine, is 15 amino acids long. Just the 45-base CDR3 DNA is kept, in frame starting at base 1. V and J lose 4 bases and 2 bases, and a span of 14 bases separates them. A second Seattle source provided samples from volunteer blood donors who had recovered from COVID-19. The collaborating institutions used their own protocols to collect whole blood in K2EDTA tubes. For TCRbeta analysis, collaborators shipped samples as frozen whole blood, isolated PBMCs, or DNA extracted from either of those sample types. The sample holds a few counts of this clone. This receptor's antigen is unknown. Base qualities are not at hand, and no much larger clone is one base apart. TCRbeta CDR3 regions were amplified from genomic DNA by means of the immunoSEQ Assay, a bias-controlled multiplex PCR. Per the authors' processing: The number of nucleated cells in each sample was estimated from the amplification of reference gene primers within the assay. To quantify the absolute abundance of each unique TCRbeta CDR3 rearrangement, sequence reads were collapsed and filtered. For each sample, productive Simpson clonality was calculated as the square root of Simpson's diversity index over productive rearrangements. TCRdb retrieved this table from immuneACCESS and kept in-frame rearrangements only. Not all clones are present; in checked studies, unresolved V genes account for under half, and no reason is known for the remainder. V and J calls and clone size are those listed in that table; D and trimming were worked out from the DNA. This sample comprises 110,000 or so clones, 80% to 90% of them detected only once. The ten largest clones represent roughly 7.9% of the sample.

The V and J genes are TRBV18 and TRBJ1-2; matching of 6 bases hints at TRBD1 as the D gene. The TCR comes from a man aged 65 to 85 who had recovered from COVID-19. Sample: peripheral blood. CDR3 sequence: CASSRQELPNYGYTF. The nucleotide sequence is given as TGTGCCAGCTCACGACAGGAGCTACCAAACTATGGCTACACCTTC. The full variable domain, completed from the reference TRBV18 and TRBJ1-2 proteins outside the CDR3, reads NAGVMQNPRHLVRRRGQEARLRCSPMKGHSHVYWYRQLPEEGLKFMVYLQKENIIDESGMPKERFSAEFPKEGPSILRIQQVVRGDSAAYFCASSRQELPNYGYTFGSGTRLTVV.